The 26 T cell receptor beta chains below come from one sample, sequenced in a study of Graves' ophthalmopathy and Graves' hyperthyroidism. Amplification of the TCR beta CDR3 regions used RNA transcripts (as template). Amplification began with first-round RT-PCR using HTBI primers, then second-round multiplex PCR was performed. Using its own MiXCR run on the multiplex PCR reads, TCRdb lists one record per CDR3 protein. The data show around 1.1 million distinct CDR3 sequences, around a third seen once. Sequencing input: peripheral blood or thyroid tissue (not recorded which). The receptors shown here come from an adult man with Graves' hyperthyroidism.

This clonotype came up once. The chain employs TRBV9 and TRBJ1-2, with D unclear. The germline V and J ends were trimmed by 3 bases and 3 bases, with 12 bases remaining between them. The germline CDR1 and CDR2 sequences are SGDLS and YYNGEE. CDR3 size: 14 residues. The DNA of the CDR3 is TGTGCCAGCAGCGATGCCGGCGCGTACTATGGCTACACCTTC. It is translated as CASSDAGAYYGYTF.

This clonotype was seen many times. The chain links TRBV9 to TRBJ2-5, with 8 nucleotides matching TRBD2. Unmatched junction bases numbered 9, after V lost 3 bases and J lost 2 bases. The germline V gene has CDR1 SGDLS and CDR2 YYNGEE. The length of the CDR3 is 16 residues. In DNA, the CDR3 is TGTGCCAGCAGCGCTTATGGCAGCGGGGGACAAGAGACCCAGTACTTC. Its protein is CASSAYGSGGQETQYF. The full variable domain, its missing parts supplied by reference TRBV9 and TRBJ2-5, is DSGVTQTPKHLITATGQRVTLRCSPRSGDLSVYWYQQSLDQGLQFLIQYYNGEERAKGNILERFSAQQFPDLHSELNLSSLELGDSALYFCASSAYGSGGQETQYFGPGTRLLVL.

This clonotype appeared many times. V usage is TRBV5-1 and J usage is TRBJ1-5; D perhaps matches TRBD1 (5 bases). CDR1 and CDR2 (germline): SGHRS, YFSETQ. Trimming took 5 bases from V and 2 from J, leaving 11 bases between them. The CDR3 consists of 14 residues. The CDR3 DNA reads as TGCGCCAGCAGAGATTCGGGGGGCAATCAGCCCCAGCATTTT. The encoded protein is CASRDSGGNQPQHF.

The table lists this clonotype with a count of one. This sequence joins TRBV2 and TRBJ2-5; D gene unclear. This CDR3 region has 14 residues. V was pared by 1 base and J by 0 bases, with 6 bases between. The germline V gene encodes CDR1 SNHLY and CDR2 FYNNEI. This CDR3 reads CASSEGQYQETQYF. CDR3 DNA: TGTGCCAGCAGTGAAGGGCAGTACCAAGAGACCCAGTACTTC.

This clonotype was picked up many times. This rearrangement joins TRBV10-3 to TRBJ2-7; D not resolved. This CDR3 is 14 amino acids long. With 3 bases removed from V and 2 bases from J, the gap between germline ends came to 11 bases. The V gene's germline CDR1 is ENHRY and CDR2 SYGVKD. The CDR3 DNA is TGTGCCATCAGTGACCCACGACTCCCCTACGAGCAGTACTTC. Encoded protein: CAISDPRLPYEQYF.

This clonotype was detected ten times or more. The genes are TRBV7-2 and TRBJ2-7; 7 nucleotides line up with TRBD1. CDR3 size: 13 residues. Germline V gene data show CDR1 as SGHTA and CDR2 as FQGNSA. Trimming took 5 bases from V and 3 from J; bases not matched to a gene: 4. CDR3 loop: CASSKGQIYEQYF. CDR3 DNA: TGTGCCAGCAGCAAGGGACAGATCTACGAGCAGTACTTC.

V and J are TRBV20-1 and TRBJ2-3; 8 bases agree with TRBD2. V gave up 3 bases and J gave up 2 bases; unmatched junction bases: 1. Germline-derived CDR1 and CDR2 are DFQATT and SNEGSKA (reference sequence). This CDR3 has 13 residues. CDR3 nucleotide sequence: TGCAGTGCTAGCGGGAGGGACACAGATACGCAGTATTTT. This gives the protein CSASGRDTDTQYF.

Concerning this clonotype itself: Being one base from a much bigger clone, this may be a read error. The chain's CDR3 is CAVQGIRGSPLHF. In nucleotides, the CDR3 is TGTGCCGTTCAGGGAATTCGAGGCTCACCCCTCCACTTT. This chain joins TRBV20-1 and TRBJ1-6, with D perhaps matching TRBD1 (5 bases). The germline V gene has CDR1 DFQATT and CDR2 SNEGSKA (reference sequence). This CDR3 is built from 13 residues.

This clonotype was observed a handful of times. The V gene is TRBV5-1, the J gene TRBJ1-1; tentatively, D is TRBD1 (5 bases). CDR1 is SGHRS, CDR2 YFSETQ, per germline. Trimming cost V 6 bases and J 1 base, with 10 bases left between them. This CDR3 is built from 13 residues. The CDR3 loop is CASTEGTNTEAFF. Here the CDR3 DNA reads TGCGCCAGCACGGAGGGGACGAACACTGAAGCTTTCTTT. The full variable domain, completed using reference TRBV5-1 and TRBJ1-1, is KAGVTQTPRYLIKTRGQQVTLSCSPISGHRSVSWYQQTPGQGLQFLFEYFSETQRNKGNFPGRFSGRQFSNSRSEMNVSTLELGDSALYLCASTEGTNTEAFFGQGTRLTVV.

The chain has TRBV10-2 and TRBJ2-7, with D possibly being TRBD1 (5 bases). CDR3 length equals 14 residues. CDR1 and CDR2 from the germline V gene are WSHSY and SAAADI. The V end lost 0 bases, the J end lost 4 bases, and 10 bases lay between the germline ends. CDR3 in DNA: TGCGCCAGCAGTGAGTCAGGGGATAGGTACGAGCAGTACTTC. Translated, it gives CASSESGDRYEQYF.

The table lists this clonotype with many counts. The V gene is TRBV7-2, the J gene TRBJ2-7; D is perhaps TRBD2 (6 bases). V dropped 5 bases and J dropped 0 bases, with 14 bases sitting between them. The germline gives CDR1 SGHTA, CDR2 FQGNSA. This CDR3 is built from 15 residues. The CDR3: CASSLGLPSSYEQYF. CDR3 DNA: TGTGCCAGCAGCCTGGGACTTCCCAGCTCCTACGAGCAGTACTTC.

In this sample, this clonotype turned up many times. The genes are TRBV20-1 and TRBJ1-5; D gene unclear. The CDR3 runs to 11 residues. Germline CDR1 reads DFQATT; CDR2 reads SNEGSKA (reference sequence). Trimming cost V 4 bases and J 5 bases, with 6 bases left between them. CDR3 residues: CSANKDQPQHF. CDR3 coding DNA: TGCAGTGCTAACAAGGATCAGCCCCAGCATTTT.

This clonotype has only a few counts. V and J are TRBV2 and TRBJ2-7; D assignment may be TRBD1 or TRBD2 (7 bases each). V was cut by 3 bases and J by 3 bases, with 12 bases left in between. This CDR3 region has 14 residues. From germline, CDR1 is SNHLY and CDR2 FYNNEI. CDR3 coding DNA: TGTGCCAGCAGTGAGCAGGGGGGGGGCTACGAGCAGTACTTC. This codes for CASSEQGGGYEQYF.

This chain links TRBV7-9 with TRBJ2-7; either TRBD1 or TRBD2 may fit D (6 bases each). Trimming left V 5 bases short and J 6 bases short, with 17 bases between. The CDR3 has 14 residues. CDR1 SEHNR and CDR2 FQNEAQ come from the germline V gene (reference sequence). CDR3 loop: CASSAGGQLIEQYF. CDR3 in DNA: TGTGCCAGCAGCGCTGGGGGGCAGTTAATCGAGCAGTACTTC. Together with reference TRBV7-9 and TRBJ2-7, the CDR3 gives the full variable domain: DTGVSQNPRHKITKRGQNVTFRCDPISEHNRLYWYRQTLGQGPEFLTYFQNEAQLEKSRLLSDRFSAERPKGSFSTLEIQRTEQGDSAMYLCASSAGGQLIEQYFGPGTRLTVT.

This clonotype was picked up many times. The chain carries TRBV7-2 and TRBJ2-5; D is perhaps TRBD1 (5 bases). This CDR3 spans 14 amino acids. The V gene lost 2 bases and the J gene lost 4 bases, with 11 bases spanning the gap. Per germline, CDR1 SGHTA and CDR2 FQGNSA. In DNA form, the CDR3 reads TGTGCCAGCAGCTTAATTGCCCAGGGAGAGACCCAGTACTTC. It codes for CASSLIAQGETQYF.

This clonotype was recorded a few times. This sequence joins TRBV7-2 and TRBJ1-5, with D unresolved. Germline loops: CDR1 SGHTA, CDR2 FQGNSA. The CDR3 totals 19 residues. Deletions cut 1 base from V and 1 base from J, with 20 bases between. The CDR3: CASSLVQEGLVGSNQPQHF. The CDR3 nucleotides read TGTGCCAGCAGCTTAGTTCAGGAGGGTCTAGTTGGCAGCAATCAGCCCCAGCATTTT.

In regard to this clonotype: This may arise from a read error, as a much more abundant clone is one base away. The chain couples TRBV20-1 to TRBJ1-5, with a tentative D call TRBD1 (5 bases). The ends were cut back, 5 bases at V and 4 bases at J, with 15 bases in the middle. Germline-derived CDR1 and CDR2 are DFQATT and SNEGSKA (reference sequence). This CDR3 contains 14 residues. CDR3 coding DNA: TGCAGTGCTGGTACTGACAGTCCGAATCAGCCCCAGCATTTT. It yields the protein CSAGTDSPNQPQHF.

J is TRBJ2-7 and V is TRBV15; D perhaps matches TRBD1 (6 bases). The CDR3 extends over 16 amino acids. V gave up 3 bases and J gave up 2 bases, with 17 bases separating them. Per the germline V gene, CDR1 is LNHNV and CDR2 is YYDKDF (reference sequence). The CDR3: CATSSPRTERAYEQYF. The DNA for the CDR3 is TGTGCCACCAGCAGCCCAAGGACAGAAAGGGCCTACGAGCAGTACTTC.

The gene calls are TRBV7-9 and TRBJ1-2; 8 bases agree with TRBD1. The CDR3 spans 12 residues. With V trimmed by 8 bases and J by 7 bases, 6 bases remained unmatched. Germline lookup yields CDR1 SEHNR and CDR2 FQNEAQ (reference sequence). Written as DNA, the CDR3 is TGTGCCAGCCCCGGGACAGGAAGTGGCTACACCTTC. Protein: CASPGTGSGYTF.

Many counts were recorded for this clonotype. The chain recombines TRBV19 with TRBJ1-6, with TRBD1 matching over 7 bases. This CDR3 region has 16 residues. J was trimmed by 9 bases and V by 3 bases; bases with no gene match: 11. Germline lookup yields CDR1 LNHDA and CDR2 SQIVND (reference sequence). The CDR3 region has the DNA TGTGCCAGTAGTATCCTCTCGACAGGGAGGAGTTCACCCCTCCACTTT. It translates to CASSILSTGRSSPLHF.

Ten or more counts support this clonotype. This chain uses TRBV11-3 with TRBJ2-5, with a tentative D call TRBD2 (6 bases). The CDR3 is made up of 10 amino acids. Germline V gives CDR1 SGHNT, CDR2 YENEEA. The CDR3 DNA sequence: TGTGGGCGGGCGGGGGAGACCCAGTACTTC. It encodes CGRAGETQYF.

This clonotype was seen more than once but under ten times. This sequence joins TRBV9 and TRBJ1-2; tentative D call: TRBD1 (5 bases). This CDR3 has 14 residues. The germline V and J ends were trimmed by 4 bases and 4 bases, with 14 bases remaining between them. Germline assignment: CDR1 SGDLS and CDR2 YYNGEE. Written as DNA, the CDR3 is TGTGCCAGCAGCTCTACACGGGACCCCTATGGCTACACCTTC. Amino acids: CASSSTRDPYGYTF. Supplemented by reference TRBV9 and TRBJ1-2, the full variable domain reads DSGVTQTPKHLITATGQRVTLRCSPRSGDLSVYWYQQSLDQGLQFLIQYYNGEERAKGNILERFSAQQFPDLHSELNLSSLELGDSALYFCASSSTRDPYGYTFGSGTRLTVV.

This clonotype was counted many times. The gene calls are TRBV20-1 and TRBJ1-2; D possibly corresponds to TRBD1 (6 bases). Deletions cut 1 base from V and 7 bases from J, with 16 bases between. Germline V gives CDR1 DFQATT, CDR2 SNEGSKA (reference sequence). This CDR3 contains 14 residues. DNA for the CDR3: TGCAGTGCTAGAGTGCAGGGGCGATCAGCTGGCTACACCTTC. Its translation: CSARVQGRSAGYTF.

The V gene is TRBV15, the J gene TRBJ2-3; the D gene is possibly TRBD1 (5 bases). Germline CDR1 LNHNV, CDR2 YYDKDF (reference sequence). The CDR3 runs to 13 residues. Trimming cost V 3 bases and J 4 bases, with 8 bases left between them. The CDR3 protein is CATSRQGSDTQYF. DNA of the CDR3: TGTGCCACCAGCAGGCAGGGTTCAGATACGCAGTATTTT.

The J gene is TRBJ2-7, the V gene TRBV18, with D maybe TRBD2 (7 bases). The CDR3 totals 14 residues. Germline CDR1 reads KGHSH; CDR2 reads LQKENI. V gave up 3 bases and J gave up 7 bases, with 16 bases separating them. This CDR3 is CASSPDSRGGEQYF. For the CDR3, the DNA is TGTGCCAGCTCACCGGACAGTCGGGGAGGGGAGCAGTACTTC.

This clonotype has at least ten counts. This sequence joins TRBV7-2 and TRBJ1-1; 7 bases align to TRBD1. V lost 2 bases to trimming and J lost 0 bases; unmatched junction nucleotides: 9. In germline, CDR1 is SGHTA, CDR2 FQGNSA. The CDR3 runs to 17 residues. CDR3 amino acids: CASSLKGGANLNTEAFF. CDR3 coding DNA: TGTGCCAGCAGCTTAAAAGGGGGCGCGAACCTGAACACTGAAGCTTTCTTT. The full variable domain, with the rest looked up from reference TRBV7-2 and TRBJ1-1, is GAGVSQSPSNKVTEKGKDVELRCDPISGHTALYWYRQSLGQGLEFLIYFQGNSAPDKSGLPSDRFSAERTGGSVSTLTIQRTQQEDSAVYLCASSLKGGANLNTEAFFGQGTRLTVV.